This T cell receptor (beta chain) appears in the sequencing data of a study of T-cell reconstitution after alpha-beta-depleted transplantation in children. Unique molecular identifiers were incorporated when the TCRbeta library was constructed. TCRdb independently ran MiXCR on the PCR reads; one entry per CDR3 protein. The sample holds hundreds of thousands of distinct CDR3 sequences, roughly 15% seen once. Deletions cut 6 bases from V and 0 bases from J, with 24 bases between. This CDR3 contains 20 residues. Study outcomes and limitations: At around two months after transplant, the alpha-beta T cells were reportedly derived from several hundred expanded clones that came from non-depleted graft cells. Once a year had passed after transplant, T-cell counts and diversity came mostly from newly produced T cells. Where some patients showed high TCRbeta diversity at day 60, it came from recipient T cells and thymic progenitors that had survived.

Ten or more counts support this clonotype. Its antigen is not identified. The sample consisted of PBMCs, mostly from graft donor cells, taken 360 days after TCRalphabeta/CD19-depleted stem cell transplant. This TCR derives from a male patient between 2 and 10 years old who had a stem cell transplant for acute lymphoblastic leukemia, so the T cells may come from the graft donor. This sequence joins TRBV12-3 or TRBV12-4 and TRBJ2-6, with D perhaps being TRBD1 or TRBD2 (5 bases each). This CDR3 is CASSSIPRTGPISGANVLTF. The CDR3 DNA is TGTGCCAGCAGCTCAATTCCAAGGACGGGACCTATCTCTGGGGCCAACGTCCTGACTTTC.